This TCR beta chain was sequenced during a study of metastatic and nonmetastatic thyroid tumors. This clone was observed at least ten times. Among the patients, none had received any treatment before thyroid surgery. TCRdb re-clonotyped the PCR reads via MiXCR. The sample shows about 34,000 clones, roughly 15% of them seen only once. The source of this sequence is a female donor with papillary thyroid cancer or a benign thyroid nodule (not recorded which). Some clones in this sample may be carry-over from other donors' samples. The specimen sequenced was blood.

CDR3 nucleotides: TGCGCCAGCAGCTTCGGGAGCACTGAAGCTTTCTTT. Translating gives CASSFGSTEAFF. The gene calls are TRBV5-1 and TRBJ1-1; no clear D. V was shortened by 2 bases and J by 4 bases, with 6 bases between the two germline ends. The CDR3 extends over 12 amino acids. The germline gives CDR1 SGHRS, CDR2 YFSETQ.